This TCR beta chain derives from a study of metastatic and nonmetastatic thyroid tumors. Study at large: Patients with malignant and benign thyroid disease provided blood and tumor or nodule tissue, whose repertoires were compared.

No treatment had been given to any patient before thyroid surgery. The CDR3 loop spans 21 amino acids. CDR1 is MNHEY, CDR2 SVGEGT, per germline. The J segment lost 1 base and the V segment lost 2 bases, leaving 18 bases of the junction unmatched. Findings and caveats of the study: The reported finding was significantly higher TCR beta diversity in malignant thyroid tumors relative to benign nodules, in blood and tumor.

Authors' analysis steps: Differences in CDR3 between clinicopathological groups were drawn on to build a classifier intended to discriminate distant-metastatic papillary thyroid cancer patients. TCRdb re-called the PCR reads through MiXCR. For this entry, the V and J calls and clone size follow TCRdb and not the study's own pipeline. The repertoire holds under 35,000 clones, 35% to 45% seen once, with 22% in the top ten. Regarding this clone: The antigen is not known.

This TCR was recovered from a female donor with papillary thyroid cancer or a benign thyroid nodule (not recorded which). Some clones in this sample may be carry-over from other donors' samples. The V call is TRBV6-2 or TRBV6-3, the J call TRBJ2-2, with 8 bases matching TRBD2. Material: tumor tissue. The DNA for the CDR3 is TGTGCCAGCAGTTACCCTTTCACTAGCGGCAAGAAAAAAGAGAACACCGGGGAGCTGTTTTTT. This encodes CASSYPFTSGKKKENTGELFF.